This TCR beta chain is from a study of CD8+ T cells in alopecia areata (dated by TCRdb to 2017 to 2018). Context from the whole study: Treated patients were enrolled in an open-label pilot trial of oral tofacitinib, 5 to 10 mg twice daily, for moderate-to-severe alopecia areata. Biopsies were taken from tofacitinib-treated patients at baseline and again at 4 and 24 weeks into treatment, and several of those patients also had a later scalp biopsy. immunoSEQ multiplex PCR using 35 Vbeta forward primers and 13 Jbeta reverse primers was used to amplify TCRbeta CDR3 regions. High-throughput TCRbeta sequencing was used to examine T cell clonal expansion in alopecia areata in both the C3H/HeJ mouse model and human patients. Human TCRbeta sequencing covered scalp tissue and sorted CD4+ and CD8+ peripheral blood T cells from patchy and totalis/universalis alopecia areata patients and healthy controls. RNA came from the PAXgene miRNA kit for fixed scalp, the miRNeasy kit for PBMCs, and the RNeasy kit for mouse skin. Patients stayed on tofacitinib for 6 to 18 months and then had 6 months of follow-up off drug so that delayed response and recurrence could be assessed. Scalp clonality was compared among normal scalp (n=4), patchy alopecia areata scalp (n=8), and alopecia totalis/universalis scalp (n=8).

Points on this clone: Its binding antigen is unknown. Base qualities are not provided; no much larger clone lies one nucleotide away.

The full study reports these points: Scalp TCR repertoire analysis is complicated because resident alphabeta T cells in normal human skin are also sequenced, whereas mouse skin is dominated by gammadelta T cells. Compared with normal scalp, lesional scalp, particularly in alopecia totalis/universalis, had higher clonality and more expanded CD8+ clones, which suggests antigenic drive. Compared with mice, TCR sequences shared between patients were less clear, possibly partly because of HLA diversity across the patient population.

V is clipped by 4 bases and J by 1 base, and the sequence between their germline boundaries is 11 bases long. The CDR3, cysteine through phenylalanine, is 14 amino acids long. The retained sequence is limited to the CDR3, 42 bases, with the frame set at the first base. Sequences SGDLS (CDR1) and YYNGEE (CDR2) are obtained from the germline V gene. Library preparation used the immunoSEQ multiplex PCR assay. For TCR sequencing, RNA was extracted from every sample and reverse transcribed into cDNA to serve as template. First-strand cDNA was synthesized with SuperScript III using a 2:1 mix of oligo-dT and random hexamers. A synthetic immune receptor repertoire was used to assess amplification bias, and residual bias was removed computationally. The study's own analysis went as follows. Raw reads were preprocessed to remove errors, and CDR3 was defined according to IMGT conventions as the region from the conserved cysteine to phenylalanine. Clonality was calculated as 1 minus Shannon entropy normalized by log2 of the number of productive unique TCRs. Whether each scalp clone was CD4 or CD8 was inferred by checking scalp TCRbeta sequences against the CD4 and CD8 repertoires from sorted blood. Drawn from immuneACCESS, this table holds only the in-frame rearrangements with V and J called that TCRdb kept. Clones are partly lost; checked studies trace under half to an unresolved V gene and leave the rest unexplained. V, J and clone size reflect that table, while D and trimming were determined from the DNA. This sample lists over 150,000 clones; over 55% were detected once. The ten largest clones represent about 1.7% of the sample.

The sample's time point label, in plain terms: baseline before oral tofacitinib. From alopecia areata patients, peripheral blood was collected along with lesional scalp punch biopsies. PBMCs were isolated by density centrifugation and stained for CD3, CD4 and CD8, after which CD4+ and CD8+ T cells were sorted on a FACSAria. This clonotype was obtained from a human donor with alopecia areata. Sequences were derived from CD4+ T cells sorted from blood, sampled at week 0. The chain is assembled from TRBV9 and TRBJ2-5; the D region may be TRBD1 or TRBD2, each matching 5 bases equally. The CDR3 corresponds to CASSPLGTQETQYF. The DNA sequence is TGTGCCAGCAGCCCCCTGGGGACCCAAGAGACCCAGTACTTC.